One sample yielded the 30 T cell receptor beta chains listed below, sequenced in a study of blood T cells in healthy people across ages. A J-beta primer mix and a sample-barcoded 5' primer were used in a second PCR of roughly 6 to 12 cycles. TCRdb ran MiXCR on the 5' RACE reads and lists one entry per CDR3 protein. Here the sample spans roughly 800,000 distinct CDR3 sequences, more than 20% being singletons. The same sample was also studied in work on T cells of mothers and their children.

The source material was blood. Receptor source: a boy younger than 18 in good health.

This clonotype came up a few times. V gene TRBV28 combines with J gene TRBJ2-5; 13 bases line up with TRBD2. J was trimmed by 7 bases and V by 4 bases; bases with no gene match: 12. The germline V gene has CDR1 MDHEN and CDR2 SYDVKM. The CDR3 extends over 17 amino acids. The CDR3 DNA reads TGTGCCAGCAGTTCCACAACTAGCGGGAGGGTCACTTGGACCCAGTACTTC. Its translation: CASSSTTSGRVTWTQYF.

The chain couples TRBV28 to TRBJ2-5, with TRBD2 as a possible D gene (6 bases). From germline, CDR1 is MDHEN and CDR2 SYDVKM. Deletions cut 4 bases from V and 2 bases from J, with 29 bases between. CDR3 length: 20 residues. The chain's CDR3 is CASSYELTTGLRIEQETQYF. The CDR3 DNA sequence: TGTGCCAGCAGTTACGAGCTAACAACGGGACTGCGGATCGAGCAAGAGACCCAGTACTTC.

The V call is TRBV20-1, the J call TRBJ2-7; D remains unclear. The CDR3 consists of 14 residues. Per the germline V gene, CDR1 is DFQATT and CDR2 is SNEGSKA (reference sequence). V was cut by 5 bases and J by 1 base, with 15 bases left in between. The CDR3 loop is CSASPGSASYEQYF. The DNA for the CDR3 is TGCAGTGCTTCTCCCGGATCGGCTTCCTACGAGCAGTACTTC.

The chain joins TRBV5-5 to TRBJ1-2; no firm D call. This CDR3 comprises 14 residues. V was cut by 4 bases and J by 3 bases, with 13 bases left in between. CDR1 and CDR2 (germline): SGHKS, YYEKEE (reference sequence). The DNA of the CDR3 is TGTGCCAGCAGCCTCTGGCCGGCGGACTATGGCTACACCTTC. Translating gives CASSLWPADYGYTF.

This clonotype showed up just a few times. CDR3 loop: CASSFERLPGTQYF. Here the CDR3 DNA reads TGTGCCAGCAGCTTTGAACGCCTCCCGGGTACGCAGTATTTT. V and J are TRBV7-9 and TRBJ2-3; D unclear. In germline, CDR1 is SEHNR, CDR2 FQNEAQ (reference sequence). Trimming pared 3 bases from V and 8 bases from J, leaving 15 bases between. The CDR3 sequence is 14 residues long.

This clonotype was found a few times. In DNA form, the CDR3 reads TGTGCCAGCTCACCAGCAGGGAACGGGCAGTTCTTC. Residues: CASSPAGNGQFF. The gene calls are TRBV18 and TRBJ2-1; weak D call: TRBD1 (5 bases). Germline CDR1 and CDR2: KGHSH and LQKENI. This CDR3 has 12 residues. Trimming took 2 bases from V and 12 from J, leaving 11 bases between them.

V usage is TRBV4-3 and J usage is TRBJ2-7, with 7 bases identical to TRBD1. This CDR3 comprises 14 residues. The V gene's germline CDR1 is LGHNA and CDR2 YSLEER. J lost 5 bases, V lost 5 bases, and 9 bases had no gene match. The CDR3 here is CASSNRQGTHEQYF. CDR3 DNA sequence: TGCGCCAGCAGCAACCGACAGGGTACCCACGAGCAGTACTTC.

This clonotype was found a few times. The CDR3 region is CASSPGVGEGPYNEQFF. The CDR3 coding sequence is TGTGCCAGCAGCCCAGGGGTGGGGGAGGGCCCCTACAATGAGCAGTTCTTC. This rearrangement joins TRBV25-1 to TRBJ2-1; the D gene is possibly TRBD2 (7 bases). The germline V and J ends were trimmed by 6 bases and 2 bases, with 20 bases remaining between them. Germline CDR1 MGHDK, CDR2 SYGVNS. This CDR3 comprises 17 residues.

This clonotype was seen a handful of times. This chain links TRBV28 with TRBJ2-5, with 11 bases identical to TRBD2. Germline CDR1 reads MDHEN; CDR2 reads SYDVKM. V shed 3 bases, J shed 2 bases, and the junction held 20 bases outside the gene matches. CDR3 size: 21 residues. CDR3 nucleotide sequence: TGTGCCAGCAGTTTGGTCCCACCGGATAGCGGGAGGGCCGGGGATCAAGAGACCCAGTACTTC. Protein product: CASSLVPPDSGRAGDQETQYF.

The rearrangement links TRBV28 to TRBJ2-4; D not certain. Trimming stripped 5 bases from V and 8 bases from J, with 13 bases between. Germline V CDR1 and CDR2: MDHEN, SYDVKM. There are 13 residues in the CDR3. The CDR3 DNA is TGTGCCAGCAGTCCAGCTAGGGCCGACATTCAGTACTTC. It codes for CASSPARADIQYF. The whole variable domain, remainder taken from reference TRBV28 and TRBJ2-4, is DVKVTQSSRYLVKRTGEKVFLECVQDMDHENMFWYRQDPGLGLRLIYFSYDVKMKEKGDIPEGYSVSREKKERFSLILESASTNQTSMYLCASSPARADIQYFGAGTRLSVL.

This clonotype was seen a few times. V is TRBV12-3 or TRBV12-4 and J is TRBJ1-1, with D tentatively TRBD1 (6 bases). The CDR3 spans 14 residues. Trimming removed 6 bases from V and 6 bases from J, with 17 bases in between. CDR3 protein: CASSWGTGKPEAFF. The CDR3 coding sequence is TGTGCCAGCAGCTGGGGAACAGGGAAACCTGAAGCTTTCTTT.

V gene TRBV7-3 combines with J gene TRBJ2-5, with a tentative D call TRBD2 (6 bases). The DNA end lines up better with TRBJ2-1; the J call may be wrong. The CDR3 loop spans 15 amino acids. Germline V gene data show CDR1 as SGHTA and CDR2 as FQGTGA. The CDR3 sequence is CASSLRTSPGNEQFF. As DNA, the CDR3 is TGTGCCAGCAGCTTACGCACTAGCCCGGGGAATGAGCAGTTCTTC.

CDR3 DNA sequence: TGTGCCAGCAGCCAAGACAGGGTTACGTCCTACAATGAGCAGTTCTTC. Residues: CASSQDRVTSYNEQFF. V usage is TRBV14 and J usage is TRBJ2-1; tentative D call: TRBD1 (5 bases). The CDR3 consists of 16 residues. The germline V and J ends were trimmed by 0 bases and 1 base, with 10 bases remaining between them. Germline V gene lookup returns CDR1 SGHDN and CDR2 FVKESK.

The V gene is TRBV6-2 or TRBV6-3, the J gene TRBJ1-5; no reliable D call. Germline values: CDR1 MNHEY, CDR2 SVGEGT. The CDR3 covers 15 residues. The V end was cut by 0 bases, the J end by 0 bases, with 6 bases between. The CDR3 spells CASSYSGISNQPQHF. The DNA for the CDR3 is TGTGCCAGCAGTTACTCGGGGATTAGCAATCAGCCCCAGCATTTT.

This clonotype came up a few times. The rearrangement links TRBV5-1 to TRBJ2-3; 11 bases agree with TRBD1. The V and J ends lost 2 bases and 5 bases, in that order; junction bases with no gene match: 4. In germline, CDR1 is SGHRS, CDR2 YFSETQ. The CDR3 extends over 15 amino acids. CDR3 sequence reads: CASSLGQGAGDTQYF. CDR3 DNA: TGCGCCAGCAGCTTAGGACAGGGGGCAGGAGATACGCAGTATTTT.

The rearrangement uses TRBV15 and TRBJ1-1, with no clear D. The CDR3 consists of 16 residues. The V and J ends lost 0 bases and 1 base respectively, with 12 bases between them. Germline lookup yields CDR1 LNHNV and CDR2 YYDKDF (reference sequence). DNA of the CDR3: TGTGCCACCAGCAGAGATTCCCGGACGGCGAACACTGAAGCTTTCTTT. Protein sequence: CATSRDSRTANTEAFF.

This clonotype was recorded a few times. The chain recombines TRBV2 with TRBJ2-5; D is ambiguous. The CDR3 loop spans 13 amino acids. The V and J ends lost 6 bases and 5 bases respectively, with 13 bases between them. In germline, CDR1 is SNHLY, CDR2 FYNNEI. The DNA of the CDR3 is TGTGCCAGCAGGAACACCGGCTGGGAGACCCAGTACTTC. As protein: CASRNTGWETQYF.

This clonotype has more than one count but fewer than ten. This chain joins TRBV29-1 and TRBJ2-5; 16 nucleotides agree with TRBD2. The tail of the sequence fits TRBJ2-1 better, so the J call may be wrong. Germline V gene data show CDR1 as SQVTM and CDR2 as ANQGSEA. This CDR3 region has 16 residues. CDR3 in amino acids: CSVEDRGLAGGSEQFF. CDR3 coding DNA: TGCAGCGTTGAAGATCGGGGACTAGCGGGGGGGTCAGAGCAGTTCTTC.

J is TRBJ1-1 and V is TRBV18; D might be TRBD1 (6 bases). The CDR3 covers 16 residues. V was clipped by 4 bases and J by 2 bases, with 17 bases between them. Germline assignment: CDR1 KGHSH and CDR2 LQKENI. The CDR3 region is CASSRRTGRPNTEAFF. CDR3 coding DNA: TGTGCCAGCTCACGACGAACAGGGCGGCCAAACACTGAAGCTTTCTTT.

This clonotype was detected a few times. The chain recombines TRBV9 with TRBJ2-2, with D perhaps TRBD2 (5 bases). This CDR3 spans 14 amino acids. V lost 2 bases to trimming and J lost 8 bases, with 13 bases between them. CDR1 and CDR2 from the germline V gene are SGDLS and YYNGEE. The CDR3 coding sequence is TGTGCCAGCAGCGTCAGAACCGAGCGGGGGGAGCTGTTTTTT. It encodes CASSVRTERGELFF.

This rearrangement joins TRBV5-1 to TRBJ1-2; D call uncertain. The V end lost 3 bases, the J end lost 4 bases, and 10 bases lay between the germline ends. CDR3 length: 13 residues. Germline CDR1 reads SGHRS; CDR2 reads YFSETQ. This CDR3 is CASSYGSGYGYTF. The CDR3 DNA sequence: TGCGCCAGCAGCTACGGGTCAGGCTATGGCTACACCTTC.

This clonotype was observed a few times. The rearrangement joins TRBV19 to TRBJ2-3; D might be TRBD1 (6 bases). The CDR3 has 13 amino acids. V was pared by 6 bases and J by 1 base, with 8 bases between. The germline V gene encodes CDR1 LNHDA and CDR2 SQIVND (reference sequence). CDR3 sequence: CASRAGGTDTQYF. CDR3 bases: TGTGCCAGTAGGGCAGGGGGCACAGATACGCAGTATTTT.

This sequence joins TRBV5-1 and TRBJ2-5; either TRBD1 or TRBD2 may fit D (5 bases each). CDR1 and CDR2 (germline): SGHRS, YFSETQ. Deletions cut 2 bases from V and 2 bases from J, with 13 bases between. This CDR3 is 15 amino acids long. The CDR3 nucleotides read TGCGCCAGCAGCTTAAGTCTGGGACCACAAGAGACCCAGTACTTC. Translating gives CASSLSLGPQETQYF.

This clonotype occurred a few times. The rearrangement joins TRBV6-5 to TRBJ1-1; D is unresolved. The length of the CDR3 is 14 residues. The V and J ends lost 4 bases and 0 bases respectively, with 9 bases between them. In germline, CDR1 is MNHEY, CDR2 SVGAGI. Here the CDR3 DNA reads TGTGCCAGCAGTTTGCAGGAAGTGAACACTGAAGCTTTCTTT. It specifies CASSLQEVNTEAFF.

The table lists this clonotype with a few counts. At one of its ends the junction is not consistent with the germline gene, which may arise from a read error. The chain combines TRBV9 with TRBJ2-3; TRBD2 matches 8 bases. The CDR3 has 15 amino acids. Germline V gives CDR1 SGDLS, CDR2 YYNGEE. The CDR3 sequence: CASSVGGGRTDTRYF. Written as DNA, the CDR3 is TGTGCCAGCAGCGTCGGGGGCGGGAGGACAGATACGCGGTATTTT.

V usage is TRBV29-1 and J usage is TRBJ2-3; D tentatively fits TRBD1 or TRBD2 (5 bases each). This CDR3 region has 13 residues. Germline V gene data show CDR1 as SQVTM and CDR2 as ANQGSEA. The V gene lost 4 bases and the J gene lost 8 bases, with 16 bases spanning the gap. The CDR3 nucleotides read TGCAGCGTTGGAGGGGTACTTACGGGTACGCAGTATTTT. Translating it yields CSVGGVLTGTQYF.

The CDR3 coding sequence is TGTGCCAGCAGAGATCTAGCGGGTAACGTTCGGGACACCGGGGAGCTGTTTTTT. This encodes CASRDLAGNVRDTGELFF. The V and J genes are TRBV5-6 and TRBJ2-2, with TRBD2 identical over 8 bases. From germline, CDR1 is SGHDT and CDR2 YYEEEE. Trimming cost V 5 bases and J 3 bases; bases outside gene matches: 15. The CDR3 extends over 18 amino acids.

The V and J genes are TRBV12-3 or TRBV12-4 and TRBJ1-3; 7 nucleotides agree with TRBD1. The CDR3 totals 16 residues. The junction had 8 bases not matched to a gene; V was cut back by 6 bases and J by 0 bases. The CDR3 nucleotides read TGTGCCAGCAGGAAAACAGGGGCCATCTCTGGAAACACCATATATTTT. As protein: CASRKTGAISGNTIYF.

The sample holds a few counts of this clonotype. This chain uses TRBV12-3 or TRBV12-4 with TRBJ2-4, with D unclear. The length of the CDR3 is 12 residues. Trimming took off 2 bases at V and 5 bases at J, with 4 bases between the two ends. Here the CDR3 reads CASSLPENIQYF. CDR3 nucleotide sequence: TGTGCCAGCAGTTTACCTGAAAACATTCAGTACTTC.

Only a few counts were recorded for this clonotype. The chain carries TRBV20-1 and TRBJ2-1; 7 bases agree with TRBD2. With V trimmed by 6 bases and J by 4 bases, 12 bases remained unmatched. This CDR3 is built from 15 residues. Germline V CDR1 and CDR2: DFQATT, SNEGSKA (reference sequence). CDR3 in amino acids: CSAKGAAGSYNEQFF. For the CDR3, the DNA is TGCAGTGCAAAAGGGGCAGCGGGGTCATACAATGAGCAGTTCTTC.